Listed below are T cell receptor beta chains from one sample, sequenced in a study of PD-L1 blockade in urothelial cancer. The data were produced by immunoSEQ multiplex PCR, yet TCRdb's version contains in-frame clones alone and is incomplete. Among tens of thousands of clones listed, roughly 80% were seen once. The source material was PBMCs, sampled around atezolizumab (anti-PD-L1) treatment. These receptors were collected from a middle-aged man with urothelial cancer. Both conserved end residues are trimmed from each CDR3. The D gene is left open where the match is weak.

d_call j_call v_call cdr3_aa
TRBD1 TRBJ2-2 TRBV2 ASSEALLRTGRTGELF
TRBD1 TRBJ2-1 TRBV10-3 AISPGQLSSYNEQF
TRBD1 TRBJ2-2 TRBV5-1 ASSFGTVSGELF
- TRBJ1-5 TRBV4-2 ASSQGSGAHQPQH
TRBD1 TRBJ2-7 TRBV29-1 SVDGQGEYYEQY
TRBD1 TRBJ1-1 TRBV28 ASRAPTGGQGTEAF
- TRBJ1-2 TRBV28 ASSSGIQNYGYT
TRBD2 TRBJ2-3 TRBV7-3 ASSLGLATDTQY
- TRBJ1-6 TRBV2 ASGALPFMPLH
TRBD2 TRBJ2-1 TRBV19 ASSMGLAPNEQF
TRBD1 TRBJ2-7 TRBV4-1 ASSQDDGTGVKY
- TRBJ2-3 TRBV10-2 ASISDRDNTDTQY
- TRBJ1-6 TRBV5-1 ASSLMGALDSPLH
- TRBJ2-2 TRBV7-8 ASSLERLGATGELF
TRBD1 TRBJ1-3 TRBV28 ASSLIQGLGNTIY
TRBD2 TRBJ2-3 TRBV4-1 ASSQQGSGDTRDTQY
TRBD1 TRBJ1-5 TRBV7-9 ASTTGGNQPQH
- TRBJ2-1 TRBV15 ATSRPDSNEQF
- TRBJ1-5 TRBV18 ASSIQGHSNQPQH
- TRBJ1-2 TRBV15 ATSRAGGGGDYGYT
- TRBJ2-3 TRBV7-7 ASHKQGADTDTQY
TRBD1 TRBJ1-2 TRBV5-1 ASRVPTGEIGGYT
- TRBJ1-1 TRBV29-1 SVLVANTEAF
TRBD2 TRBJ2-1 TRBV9 ASSVATSGYNEQF
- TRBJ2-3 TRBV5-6 ASSDTRLHTDTQY
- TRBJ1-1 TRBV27 ASTNIPVRNTEAF
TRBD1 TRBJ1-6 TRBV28 ASSPRTGQNSPLH
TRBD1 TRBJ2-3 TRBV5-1 ASSLTGVADTQY
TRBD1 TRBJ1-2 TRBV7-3 ASSLTLTGQGFSGYT
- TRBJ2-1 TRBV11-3 ASSRWTASNEQF
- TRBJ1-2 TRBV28 ASRKGGGYGYT
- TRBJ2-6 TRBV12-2 ASRPTRSTQSRANVLT
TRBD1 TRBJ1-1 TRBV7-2 ASRMNRGRVTEAF
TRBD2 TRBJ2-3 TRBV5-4 ASSLPPPTSGRNTQY
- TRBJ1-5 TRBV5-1 ASSLDGNSNQPQH
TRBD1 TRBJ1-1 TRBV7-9 ASSFGTGDDNTEAF
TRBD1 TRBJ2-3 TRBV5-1 ASSFVQGAADTQY
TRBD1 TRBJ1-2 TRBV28 ASSLDRVRLS
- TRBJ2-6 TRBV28 ASSFYSSGANVLT
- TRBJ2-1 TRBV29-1 SVRGYNEQF
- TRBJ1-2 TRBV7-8 ASSLGGTLQGYT
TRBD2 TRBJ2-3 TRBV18 ASSRPGGASTDTQY
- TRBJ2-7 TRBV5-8 ASSQHRVLHYEQY
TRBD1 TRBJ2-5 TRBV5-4 ASSPGGIETQY
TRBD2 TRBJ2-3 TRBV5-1 ASSLFSGGSDTQY
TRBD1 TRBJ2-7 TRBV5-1 ASSLEADRGLSAIYEQY
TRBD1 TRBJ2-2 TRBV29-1 SAGQGSGELF
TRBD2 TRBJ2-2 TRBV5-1 ASAKTSSGTTGELF
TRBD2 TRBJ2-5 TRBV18 ASSPPGLSETQY